These 25 T cell receptor beta chains share one sample of origin, sequenced in a study of blood T cells in healthy people across ages (dated by TCRdb to the mid-2010s). To prepare the library, 5' RACE was applied. The sequencer listed for this sample is Illumina HiSeq 2500. A second about 6 to 11 cycle PCR used a sample-barcoded 5' primer and a J-beta primer mix. TCRdb itself trimmed the public reads at Q25 with fastp, ran MiXCR and retained productive beta chains. Rows are unified per CDR3 protein, each entry keeping the most common DNA and genes. The sample table lists approximately 760,000 distinct CDR3 sequences, 25% of them with a count of one. The ten largest account for more than 7.5% of the sample. This sample also belongs to another study, concerning T cells of mothers and their children.

Sequenced: blood. The receptors come from a boy younger than 18 in good health.

The genes are TRBV5-1 and TRBJ2-7; D unclear. The germline gives CDR1 SGHRS, CDR2 YFSETQ. The V end lost 0 bases, the J end lost 3 bases, and 10 bases lay between the germline ends. The CDR3 spans 14 residues. The CDR3 bases are TGCGCCAGCAGCTTGGCCCCGGGCCTCTACGAGCAGTACTTC. Translating it yields CASSLAPGLYEQYF.

This clonotype has only a few counts. Mismatch with germline at one junction end may stem from a read error. The rearrangement uses TRBV29-1 and TRBJ2-1; no firm D call. The last part of the DNA fits TRBJ2-5 better; the J call may be wrong. The CDR3 contains 12 residues. In germline, CDR1 is SQVTM, CDR2 ANQGSEA. CDR3 DNA sequence: TGCTGCGTTGAAGCTGGGGAAGAGACCCAGTACTTC. It specifies CCVEAGEETQYF.

This clonotype was picked up a small number of times. The chain has TRBV7-2 and TRBJ1-2; a possible D gene is TRBD1 (5 bases). Germline CDR1 is SGHTA and CDR2 is FQGNSA. V gave up 3 bases and J gave up 2 bases, with 10 bases separating them. The CDR3 is made up of 14 amino acids. In nucleotides, the CDR3 is TGTGCCAGCAGCTTGTGGACACAGAACTATGGCTACACCTTC. It specifies CASSLWTQNYGYTF.

This clonotype was seen only a few times. V usage is TRBV20-1 and J usage is TRBJ2-7; D call uncertain. The V gene lost 6 bases and the J gene lost 0 bases, with 15 bases spanning the gap. This CDR3 contains 14 residues. CDR1 DFQATT and CDR2 SNEGSKA come from the germline V gene (reference sequence). The CDR3 reads CSALSPRGSYEQYF. DNA of the CDR3: TGCAGTGCACTAAGTCCCAGAGGCTCCTACGAGCAGTACTTC.

The V and J genes are TRBV7-9 and TRBJ2-3, with D unclear. Germline V gene sequence: CDR1 SEHNR, CDR2 FQNEAQ (reference sequence). This CDR3 has 12 amino acids. Trimming removed 1 base at V and 11 bases at J, with 10 bases between. The chain's CDR3 is CASSLEETKQYF. The DNA of the CDR3 is TGTGCCAGCAGCTTAGAAGAAACCAAGCAGTATTTT.

On this clonotype itself: Its ends do not fully match the called genes, so a read error is possible. The gene calls are TRBV20-1 and TRBJ2-1, with D perhaps TRBD1 (5 bases). The V gene's germline CDR1 is DFQATT and CDR2 SNEGSKA (reference sequence). The length of the CDR3 is 11 residues. The CDR3 DNA reads TGCAGTGCTAGCGAATTGGGGCGTGTGTACTTC. Its protein product is CSASELGRVYF.

This clonotype was found a few times. The J gene is TRBJ2-5, the V gene TRBV7-8; D is undetermined. Trimming shortened V by 5 bases and J by 2 bases, and 12 bases separated the two germline ends. The CDR3 contains 14 residues. CDR1 is SGHVS and CDR2 is FQNEAQ in the germline V gene. The CDR3 loop is CASSIFNEQETQYF. CDR3 DNA: TGTGCCAGCAGCATCTTTAACGAGCAAGAGACCCAGTACTTC. The full variable domain, its missing parts supplied by reference TRBV7-8 and TRBJ2-5, is GAGVSQSPRYKVAKRGQDVALRCDPISGHVSLFWYQQALGQGPEFLTYFQNEAQLDKSGLPSDRFFAERPEGSVSTLKIQRTQQEDSAVYLCASSIFNEQETQYFGPGTRLLVL.

This clonotype appeared a few times. V usage is TRBV15 and J usage is TRBJ2-1; 7 positions agree with TRBD2. This CDR3 is 15 amino acids long. The J segment lost 1 base and the V segment lost 1 base, leaving 1 base of the junction unmatched. The V gene's germline CDR1 is LNHNV and CDR2 YYDKDF (reference sequence). The CDR3 nucleotides read TGTGCCACCAGCAGAGCCGGGGGGTCCTACAATGAGCAGTTCTTC. Residues: CATSRAGGSYNEQFF.

This clonotype occurred a few times. The chain employs TRBV7-9 and TRBJ2-7, with a weak D call TRBD2 (7 bases). This CDR3 comprises 16 residues. Trimming pared 6 bases from V and 4 bases from J, leaving 22 bases between. Germline V gives CDR1 SEHNR, CDR2 FQNEAQ (reference sequence). CDR3 sequence: CASRGTRGGGVYEQYF. CDR3 sequence (DNA): TGTGCCAGCAGAGGAACCAGGGGCGGGGGCGTTTACGAGCAGTACTTC.

The chain recombines TRBV11-1 with TRBJ2-7; no reliable D call. This CDR3 has 20 amino acids. The V end was cut by 0 bases, the J end by 7 bases, with 31 bases between. Per germline, CDR1 SGHAT and CDR2 FQDESV (reference sequence). CDR3 in DNA: TGTGCCAGCAGCTTAGCGCTGAGTAGACATCCCCTCAGTAAATACGAGGAGCAGTACTTC. It translates to CASSLALSRHPLSKYEEQYF. The whole variable domain, remainder taken from reference TRBV11-1 and TRBJ2-7, is EAEVAQSPRYKITEKSQAVAFWCDPISGHATLYWYRQILGQGPELLVQFQDESVVDDSQLPKDRFSAERLKGVDSTLKIQPAELGDSAMYLCASSLALSRHPLSKYEEQYFGPGTRLTVT.

This clonotype was recorded a few times. The V call is TRBV7-9, the J call TRBJ1-4; D might be TRBD1 (6 bases). This CDR3 is built from 16 residues. Deletions cut 4 bases from V and 3 bases from J, with 15 bases between. The germline V gene encodes CDR1 SEHNR and CDR2 FQNEAQ (reference sequence). The CDR3 nucleotides are TGTGCCAGCAGCTCCCAACAGGGTGCAGCTAATGAAAAACTGTTTTTT. Its protein is CASSSQQGAANEKLFF.

A few counts support this clonotype. The genes are TRBV10-3 and TRBJ2-5, with 11 nucleotides matching TRBD2. The J call may be in error: the DNA end matches TRBJ2-1 better. The CDR3 extends over 22 amino acids. Germline-derived CDR1 and CDR2 are ENHRY and SYGVKD. CDR3 nucleotide sequence: TGTGCCATCAGTGAACCGGGGAGGGCCTTATCGACTAGCGGGGCTACCCCCTATGAGCAGTTCTTC. This codes for CAISEPGRALSTSGATPYEQFF.

This clonotype was observed a handful of times. The chain is built from TRBV4-3 and TRBJ2-7; no clear D. This CDR3 has 15 residues. From germline, CDR1 is LGHNA and CDR2 YSLEER. Trimming pared 0 bases from V and 4 bases from J, leaving 13 bases between. The CDR3: CASSQDTPEAYEQYF. Here the CDR3 DNA reads TGCGCCAGCAGCCAAGATACTCCCGAAGCATACGAGCAGTACTTC.

This chain joins TRBV14 and TRBJ2-3, with D perhaps given as TRBD1 or TRBD2 (5 bases each). CDR1 is SGHDN, CDR2 FVKESK, per germline. Trimming removed 4 bases at V and 13 bases at J, with 15 bases between. The CDR3 contains 12 residues. The CDR3 here is CASSPGTLLKYF. Written as DNA, the CDR3 is TGTGCCAGCAGCCCCGGGACCCTTCTTAAGTATTTT. The whole variable domain, filled in from reference TRBV14 and TRBJ2-3, reads EAGVTQFPSHSVIEKGQTVTLRCDPISGHDNLYWYRRVMGKEIKFLLHFVKESKQDESGMPNNRFLAERTGGTYSTLKVQPAELEDSGVYFCASSPGTLLKYFGPGTRLTVL.

The chain uses TRBV5-1 and TRBJ2-5; TRBD2 might be the D (7 bases). The germline V gene encodes CDR1 SGHRS and CDR2 YFSETQ. CDR3 length: 15 amino acids. Trimming took 4 bases from V and 3 from J, leaving 16 bases between them. CDR3 loop: CASSPAAGAEETQYF. The CDR3 nucleotides are TGCGCCAGCAGCCCCGCGGCGGGGGCAGAAGAGACCCAGTACTTC.

The chain recombines TRBV20-1 with TRBJ1-1; tentative D call: TRBD1 (5 bases). From germline, CDR1 is DFQATT and CDR2 SNEGSKA (reference sequence). V shed 6 bases and J shed 6 bases, with 20 bases lying between them. The CDR3 has 14 amino acids. The CDR3 sequence: CSAQVGGSYAEAFF. The CDR3 DNA follows: TGCAGTGCCCAAGTGGGGGGTTCGTACGCTGAAGCTTTCTTT.

V gene TRBV28 combines with J gene TRBJ2-1, with TRBD2 as a possible D gene (5 bases). In germline, CDR1 is MDHEN, CDR2 SYDVKM. With 7 bases removed from V and 5 bases from J, the gap between germline ends came to 9 bases. The CDR3 consists of 12 residues. The CDR3 DNA reads as TGTGCCAGCACCACTAGTCACAATGAGCAGTTCTTC. Translating it yields CASTTSHNEQFF.

The table lists this clonotype with a few counts. The chain links TRBV5-1 to TRBJ2-7; TRBD1 matches at 8 bases. The length of the CDR3 is 14 residues. V lost 3 bases to trimming and J lost 4 bases; unmatched junction nucleotides: 6. CDR1 and CDR2 (germline): SGHRS, YFSETQ. The CDR3 nucleotides read TGCGCCAGCAGCTGGACAGGGAAACAGTACGAGCAGTACTTC. Amino acids: CASSWTGKQYEQYF.

The chain is built from TRBV7-9 and TRBJ1-1; unclear D gene. Looked up from germline, CDR1 is SEHNR and CDR2 is FQNEAQ (reference sequence). V lost 5 bases, J lost 1 base, and 14 bases lay in between. The CDR3 has 15 residues. In DNA, the CDR3 is TGTGCCAGCAGCGGTTATCCCCCAGGGAACACTGAAGCTTTCTTT. Translation gives CASSGYPPGNTEAFF.

This clonotype was seen only a few times. This chain joins TRBV15 and TRBJ2-5; 12 positions agree with TRBD2. The length of the CDR3 is 20 residues. The V segment lost 2 bases and the J segment 2 bases; nucleotides outside the gene matches: 15. Germline V gene sequence: CDR1 LNHNV, CDR2 YYDKDF (reference sequence). The CDR3 sequence: CATSRTLGLAGGNPQETQYF. The CDR3 DNA reads as TGTGCCACCAGCAGAACCCTTGGGCTAGCGGGAGGGAATCCGCAAGAGACCCAGTACTTC.

This clonotype was counted ten times or more. V gene TRBV7-2 combines with J gene TRBJ2-7; maybe TRBD1 (5 bases). The ends were cut back, 5 bases at V and 2 bases at J, with 10 bases in the middle. The germline gives CDR1 SGHTA, CDR2 FQGNSA. The CDR3 has 13 residues. CDR3 sequence (DNA): TGTGCCAGCAGCGCAGGGCTCACCTACGAGCAGTACTTC. Translating gives CASSAGLTYEQYF.

Only a few counts were recorded for this clonotype. The rearrangement links TRBV29-1 to TRBJ2-5; TRBD2 aligns across 12 bases. With the DNA end fitting TRBJ2-7 better, the J assignment may be wrong. Germline loops: CDR1 SQVTM, CDR2 ANQGSEA. This CDR3 has 14 residues. The CDR3 sequence is CSVILAGGPYEQYF. The CDR3 bases are TGCAGCGTGATACTAGCGGGAGGCCCGTACGAGCAGTACTTC.

The sample holds a few counts of this clonotype. The chain employs TRBV28 and TRBJ2-5, with D perhaps TRBD1 (6 bases). Trimming removed 3 bases from V and 1 base from J, with 15 bases in between. The V gene's germline CDR1 is MDHEN and CDR2 SYDVKM. The CDR3 consists of 16 residues. The CDR3 protein is CASSLIPQGFQETQYF. The CDR3 nucleotides are TGTGCCAGCAGTTTGATACCACAGGGATTCCAAGAGACCCAGTACTTC.

The chain couples TRBV12-3 or TRBV12-4 to TRBJ2-5; D not resolved. The last part of the DNA fits TRBJ2-1 better; the J call may be wrong. The CDR3 has 15 residues. CDR3 protein: CASSPNLVGHNEQFF. The CDR3 nucleotides are TGTGCCAGCAGTCCCAATTTGGTGGGTCACAATGAGCAGTTCTTC.

The rearrangement joins TRBV27 to TRBJ2-2, with 8 bases lining up with TRBD1. The CDR3 has 16 amino acids. Germline-derived CDR1 and CDR2 are MNHEY and SMNVEV (reference sequence). V was pared by 5 bases and J by 5 bases, with 10 bases of the junction left unmatched. The chain's CDR3 is CASSPWDRWDTGELFF. The CDR3 DNA follows: TGTGCCAGCAGTCCCTGGGACAGGTGGGATACCGGGGAGCTGTTTTTT.